This is a list of T cell receptor beta chains from one sample in a study of blood T cell repertoires in COVID-19. Clones were read by immunoSEQ multiplex PCR, and TCRdb kept only the in-frame ones, dropping some. The sample consists of a few hundred thousand clones, 70% to 85% of them appearing once. The sample comprised peripheral blood. These receptors were taken from a woman in her thirties or forties who had recovered from COVID-19. Each CDR3 is given with its conserved first and last residue. Each record gives: D gene, V gene, clone size, J gene, CDR3 protein, CDR3 DNA. D genes are given only for firm matches. Clone size appears in some rows only: once, few, many, or a class for an expanded clone.

NA	TRBV7-8	NA	TRBJ2-7	CASSSLAGGNEQYF	TGTGCCAGCAGCTCCCTGGCAGGGGGGAACGAGCAGTACTTC
TRBD1	TRBV5-1	NA	TRBJ2-7	CASKGQGTYEQYF	TGCGCCAGCAAAGGACAGGGGACCTACGAGCAGTACTTC
NA	TRBV19	NA	TRBJ1-3	CASSILYNPSVFGNTIYF	TGTGCCAGTAGTATACTCTATAATCCGTCCGTCTTTGGAAACACCATATATTTT
NA	TRBV7-6	NA	TRBJ1-3	CASSLAQTGISGNTIYF	TGTGCCAGCAGCTTAGCGCAAACGGGGATCTCTGGAAACACCATATATTTT
NA	TRBV5-6	few	TRBJ1-1	CASSLGVSSGAFF	TGTGCCAGCAGCTTAGGGGTTTCGTCGGGAGCTTTCTTT
NA	TRBV30	NA	TRBJ2-2	CAWSRRTGELFF	TGTGCCTGGTCGAGAAGAACCGGGGAGCTGTTTTTT
TRBD1	TRBV7-9	NA	TRBJ2-3	CAITGGSITDTQYF	TGTGCCATAACAGGGGGCAGTATCACAGATACGCAGTATTTT
NA	TRBV2	NA	TRBJ2-3	CASWLTGEADTQYF	TGTGCCAGCTGGCTTACGGGGGAAGCAGATACGCAGTATTTT
NA	TRBV11-3	once	TRBJ2-5	CASSSQATQETQYF	TGTGCCAGCAGCTCCCAGGCCACCCAGGAGACCCAGTACTTC
NA	TRBV19	NA	TRBJ2-3	CASSSRLLASSDTQYF	TGTGCCAGTAGTAGTCGCTTACTAGCAAGTTCAGATACGCAGTATTTT
NA	TRBV7-2	NA	TRBJ2-6	CASSSRQGSNVLTF	TGTGCCAGCAGCTCCAGGCAGGGATCCAACGTCCTGACTTTC
NA	TRBV4-2	few	TRBJ1-1	CASSQEVASITKNTEAFF	TGTGCCAGCAGCCAAGAAGTAGCCTCGATTACAAAGAACACTGAAGCTTTCTTT
NA	TRBV12-5	NA	TRBJ1-1	CASGSDYTEAFF	TGTGCTAGTGGTTCCGACTACACTGAAGCTTTCTTT
NA	TRBV29-1	NA	TRBJ2-4	CSVDIGAKNIQYF	TGCAGCGTTGATATCGGAGCCAAAAACATTCAGTACTTC
NA	TRBV11-3	NA	TRBJ1-1	CASSLSKNTEAFF	TGTGCCAGCAGCCTAAGTAAGAACACTGAAGCTTTCTTT
TRBD2	TRBV11-3	NA	TRBJ2-5	CASSLALAGGGETQYF	TGTGCCAGCAGCTTAGCTCTGGCGGGGGGGGGAGAGACCCAGTACTTC
NA	TRBV19	NA	TRBJ2-1	CASTEMGSGNNEQFF	TGTGCCAGTACCGAGATGGGTTCGGGGAACAATGAGCAGTTCTTC
TRBD1	TRBV6-1	NA	TRBJ1-1	CASSEGDRGRTEAFF	TGTGCCAGCAGTGAAGGGGACAGGGGCCGCACTGAAGCTTTCTTT
TRBD2	TRBV7-8	NA	TRBJ2-5	CASSLDSGGGAHETQYF	TGTGCCAGCAGCTTAGATTCCGGCGGGGGGGCCCACGAGACCCAGTACTTC
TRBD2	TRBV9	NA	TRBJ2-1	CASSVLAGAYNEQFF	TGTGCCAGCAGCGTGCTAGCGGGGGCCTACAATGAGCAGTTCTTC
NA	TRBV6-5	NA	TRBJ2-7	CASSYSTGRGKGEQYF	TGTGCCAGCAGTTACTCGACGGGTCGGGGGAAGGGCGAGCAGTACTTC
NA	TRBV2	NA	TRBJ2-4	CASSEWGDIQYF	TGTGCCAGCAGTGAATGGGGGGACATTCAGTACTTC
TRBD1	TRBV7-2	NA	TRBJ2-1	CASSRRGSNEQFF	TGTGCCAGCAGCCGCAGGGGGTCGAATGAGCAGTTCTTC
TRBD2	TRBV19	NA	TRBJ2-1	CASSPASGGPLYNEQFF	TGTGCCAGTAGCCCTGCTAGCGGGGGACCTCTCTACAATGAGCAGTTCTTC
NA	TRBV6-4	NA	TRBJ2-7	CASSDRRPTYEQYF	TGTGCCAGCAGTGACCGGCGGCCAACCTACGAGCAGTACTTC
NA	TRBV19	many	TRBJ1-1	CASSIVFPREGSNTEAFF	TGTGCCAGTAGTATTGTGTTTCCGAGGGAGGGGAGCAACACTGAAGCTTTCTTT
NA	TRBV12-3/TRBV12-4	NA	TRBJ2-1	CAGGASYNEQFF	TGTGCTGGGGGGGCATCCTACAATGAGCAGTTCTTC
NA	TRBV7-9	NA	TRBJ1-1	CASTQMNTEAFF	TGTGCCAGCACCCAGATGAACACTGAAGCTTTCTTT
TRBD1	TRBV5-6	many	TRBJ1-2	CASSLGTGGYGYTF	TGTGCCAGCAGCTTGGGAACAGGGGGTTATGGCTACACCTTC
TRBD1	TRBV9	NA	TRBJ1-4	CASSVGQGPNEKLFF	TGTGCCAGCAGCGTAGGACAGGGGCCTAATGAAAAACTGTTTTTT
NA	TRBV5-1	NA	TRBJ2-1	CASSSGGENNEQFF	TGCGCCAGCAGCTCGGGGGGCGAGAACAATGAGCAGTTCTTC
NA	TRBV23-1	NA	TRBJ2-3	CASGGDWDTQYF	TGCGCCAGTGGGGGCGACTGGGATACGCAGTATTTT
TRBD2	TRBV9	NA	TRBJ2-1	CASSVGTSGGPQFF	TGTGCCAGCAGCGTAGGTACTAGCGGGGGCCCTCAGTTCTTC